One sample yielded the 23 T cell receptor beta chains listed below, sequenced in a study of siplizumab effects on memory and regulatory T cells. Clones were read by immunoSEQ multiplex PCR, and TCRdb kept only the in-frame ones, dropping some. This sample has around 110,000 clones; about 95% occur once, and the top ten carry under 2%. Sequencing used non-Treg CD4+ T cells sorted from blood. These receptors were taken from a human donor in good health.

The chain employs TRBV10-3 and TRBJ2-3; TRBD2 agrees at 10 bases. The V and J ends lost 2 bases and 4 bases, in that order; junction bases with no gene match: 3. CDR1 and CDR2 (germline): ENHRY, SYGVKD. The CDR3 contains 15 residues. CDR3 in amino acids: CAISEQRGGSDTQYF. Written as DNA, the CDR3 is TGTGCCATCAGTGAGCAGCGGGGGGGGTCAGATACGCAGTATTTT.

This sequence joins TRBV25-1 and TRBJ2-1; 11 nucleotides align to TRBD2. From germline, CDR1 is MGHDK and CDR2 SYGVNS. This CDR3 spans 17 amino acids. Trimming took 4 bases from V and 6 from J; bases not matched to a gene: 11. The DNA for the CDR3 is TGTGCCAGCAGTGGGTACATCGGAACTAGCGGGGGCAATGAGCAGTTCTTC. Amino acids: CASSGYIGTSGGNEQFF.

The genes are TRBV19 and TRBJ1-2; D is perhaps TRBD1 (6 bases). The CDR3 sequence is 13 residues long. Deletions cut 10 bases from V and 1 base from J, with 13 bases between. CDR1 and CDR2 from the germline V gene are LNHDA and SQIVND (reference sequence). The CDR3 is CATTGRGNYGYTF. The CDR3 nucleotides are TGTGCCACTACAGGGCGTGGTAACTATGGCTACACCTTC.

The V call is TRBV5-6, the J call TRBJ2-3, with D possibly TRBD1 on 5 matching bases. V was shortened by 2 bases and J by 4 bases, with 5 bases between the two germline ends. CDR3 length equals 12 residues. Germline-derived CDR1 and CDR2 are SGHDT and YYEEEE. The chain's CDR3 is CASSLGADTQYF. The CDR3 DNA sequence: TGTGCCAGCAGCTTAGGGGCAGATACGCAGTATTTT.

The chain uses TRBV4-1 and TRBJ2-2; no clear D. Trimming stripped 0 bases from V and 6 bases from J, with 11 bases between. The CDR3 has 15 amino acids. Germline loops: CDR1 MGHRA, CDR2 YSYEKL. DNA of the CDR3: TGCGCCAGCAGCCAAGAAGCCCATGGGGCCGGGGAGCTGTTTTTT. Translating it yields CASSQEAHGAGELFF.

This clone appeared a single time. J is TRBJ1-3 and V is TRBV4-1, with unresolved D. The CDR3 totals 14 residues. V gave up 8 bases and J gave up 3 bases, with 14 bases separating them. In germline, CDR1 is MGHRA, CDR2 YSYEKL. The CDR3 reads CASATGSVGNTIYF. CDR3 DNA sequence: TGCGCCAGCGCCACGGGGTCGGTTGGAAACACCATATATTTT.

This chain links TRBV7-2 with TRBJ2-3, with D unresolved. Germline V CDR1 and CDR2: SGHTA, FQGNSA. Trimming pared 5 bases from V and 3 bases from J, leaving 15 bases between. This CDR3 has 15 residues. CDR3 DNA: TGTGCCAGCAGCCTATCGACCGATTGGACAGATACGCAGTATTTT. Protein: CASSLSTDWTDTQYF.

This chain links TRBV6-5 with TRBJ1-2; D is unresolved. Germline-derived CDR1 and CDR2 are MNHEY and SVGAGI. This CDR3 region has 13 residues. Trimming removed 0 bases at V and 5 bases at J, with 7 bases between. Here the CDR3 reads CASSYSITYGYTF. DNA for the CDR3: TGTGCCAGCAGTTACTCAATAACTTATGGCTACACCTTC.

The chain's CDR3 is CASSVGPNTEAFF. Written as DNA, the CDR3 is TGTGCCAGCAGCGTCGGACCGAACACTGAAGCTTTCTTT. This rearrangement joins TRBV6-5 to TRBJ1-1; D is uncertain. Between the trimmed V and J ends, which lost 6 bases and 1 base, there was a span of 9 bases. The length of the CDR3 is 13 residues. Germline V gene lookup returns CDR1 MNHEY and CDR2 SVGAGI.

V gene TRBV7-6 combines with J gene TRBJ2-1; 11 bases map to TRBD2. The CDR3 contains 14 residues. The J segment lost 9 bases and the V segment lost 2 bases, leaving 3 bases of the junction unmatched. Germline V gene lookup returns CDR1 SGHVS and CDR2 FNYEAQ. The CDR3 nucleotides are TGTGCCAGCAGCTTAAGGCTAGCGGGGGGTGAGCAGTTCTTC. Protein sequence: CASSLRLAGGEQFF.

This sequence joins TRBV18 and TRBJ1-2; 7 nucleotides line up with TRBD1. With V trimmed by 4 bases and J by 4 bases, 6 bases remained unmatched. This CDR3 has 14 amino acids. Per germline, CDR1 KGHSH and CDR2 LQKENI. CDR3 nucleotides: TGTGCCAGCTCACGACAGGGTGATGGCTATGGCTACACCTTC. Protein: CASSRQGDGYGYTF.

CDR3 loop: CASSRDRNTEAFF. DNA for the CDR3: TGCGCCAGCAGCAGGGACCGCAACACTGAAGCTTTCTTT. The rearrangement joins TRBV5-1 to TRBJ1-1, with a weak D call TRBD1 (5 bases). This CDR3 comprises 13 residues. Between the trimmed V and J ends, which lost 4 bases and 2 bases, there was a span of 9 bases. The germline V gene has CDR1 SGHRS and CDR2 YFSETQ.

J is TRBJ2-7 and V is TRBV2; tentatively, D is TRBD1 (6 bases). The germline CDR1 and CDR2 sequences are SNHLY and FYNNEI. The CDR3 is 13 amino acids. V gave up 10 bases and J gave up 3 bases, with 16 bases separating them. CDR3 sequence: CATEQGNLYEQYF. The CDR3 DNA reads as TGTGCCACCGAACAGGGCAATCTCTACGAGCAGTACTTC. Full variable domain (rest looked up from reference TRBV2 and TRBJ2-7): EPEVTQTPSHQVTQMGQEVILRCVPISNHLYFYWYRQILGQKVEFLVSFYNNEISEKSEIFDDQFSVERPDGSNFTLKIRSTKLEDSAMYFCATEQGNLYEQYFGPGTRLTVT.

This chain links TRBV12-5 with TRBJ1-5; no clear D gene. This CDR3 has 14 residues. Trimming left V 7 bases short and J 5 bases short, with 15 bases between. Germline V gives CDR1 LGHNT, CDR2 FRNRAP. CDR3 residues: CASAPRAAHQPQHF. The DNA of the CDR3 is TGTGCTAGTGCCCCTCGGGCAGCCCATCAGCCCCAGCATTTT.

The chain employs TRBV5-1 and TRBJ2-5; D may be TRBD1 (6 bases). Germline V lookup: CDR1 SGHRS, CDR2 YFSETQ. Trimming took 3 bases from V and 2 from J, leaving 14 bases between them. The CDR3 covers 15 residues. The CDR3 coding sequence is TGCGCCAGCAGCTCGGCGCCCGGGACACAAGAGACCCAGTACTTC. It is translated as CASSSAPGTQETQYF.

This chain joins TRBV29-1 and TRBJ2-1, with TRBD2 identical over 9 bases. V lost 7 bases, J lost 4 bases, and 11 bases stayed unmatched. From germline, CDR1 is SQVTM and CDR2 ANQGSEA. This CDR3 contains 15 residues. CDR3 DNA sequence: TGCAGCGCCCGAACCCGACTAGCGGATTACAATGAGCAGTTCTTC. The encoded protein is CSARTRLADYNEQFF.

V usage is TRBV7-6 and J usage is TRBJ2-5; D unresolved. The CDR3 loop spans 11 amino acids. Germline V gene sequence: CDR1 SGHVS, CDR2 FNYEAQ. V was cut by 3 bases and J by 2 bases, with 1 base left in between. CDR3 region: CASSFQETQYF. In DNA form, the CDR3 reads TGTGCCAGCAGCTTTCAAGAGACCCAGTACTTC. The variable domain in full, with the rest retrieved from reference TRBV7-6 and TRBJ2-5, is GAGVSQSPRYKVTKRGQDVALRCDPISGHVSLYWYRQALGQGPEFLTYFNYEAQQDKSGLPNDRFSAERPEGSISTLTIQRTEQRDSAMYRCASSFQETQYFGPGTRLLVL.

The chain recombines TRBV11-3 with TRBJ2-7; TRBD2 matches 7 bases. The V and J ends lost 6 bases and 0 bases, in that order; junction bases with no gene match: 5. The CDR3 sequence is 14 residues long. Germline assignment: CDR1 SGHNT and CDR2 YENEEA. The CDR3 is CASSMSGTSYEQYF. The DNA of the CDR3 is TGTGCCAGCAGTATGAGCGGGACCTCCTACGAGCAGTACTTC.

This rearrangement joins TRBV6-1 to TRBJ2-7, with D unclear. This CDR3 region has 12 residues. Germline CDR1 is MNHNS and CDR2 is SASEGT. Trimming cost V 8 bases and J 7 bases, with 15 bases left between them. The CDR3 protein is CASGRHDGEQYF. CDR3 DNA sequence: TGTGCCAGCGGACGACACGACGGGGAGCAGTACTTC.

The DNA of the CDR3 is TGCGCCAGCAGCCAGGTCGGCAGGGCCCTTTTCCATGAGCAGTTCTTC. Translation gives CASSQVGRALFHEQFF. This chain joins TRBV4-1 and TRBJ2-1, with D possibly matching TRBD1 (5 bases). Germline lookup yields CDR1 MGHRA and CDR2 YSYEKL. The CDR3 is 16 residues long. Trimming pared 3 bases from V and 8 bases from J, leaving 20 bases between.

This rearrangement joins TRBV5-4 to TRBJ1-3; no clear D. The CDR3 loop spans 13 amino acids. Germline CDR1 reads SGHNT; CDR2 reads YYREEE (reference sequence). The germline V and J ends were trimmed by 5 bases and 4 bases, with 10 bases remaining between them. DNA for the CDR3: TGTGCCAGCAGGCGGATCGGAGGAAACACCATATATTTT. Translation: CASRRIGGNTIYF.

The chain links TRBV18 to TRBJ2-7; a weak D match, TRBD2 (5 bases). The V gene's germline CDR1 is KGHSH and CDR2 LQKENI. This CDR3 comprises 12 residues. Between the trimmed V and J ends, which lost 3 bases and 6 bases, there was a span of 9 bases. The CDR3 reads CASSPREGEQYF. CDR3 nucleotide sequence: TGTGCCAGCTCACCCCGTGAGGGCGAGCAGTACTTC.

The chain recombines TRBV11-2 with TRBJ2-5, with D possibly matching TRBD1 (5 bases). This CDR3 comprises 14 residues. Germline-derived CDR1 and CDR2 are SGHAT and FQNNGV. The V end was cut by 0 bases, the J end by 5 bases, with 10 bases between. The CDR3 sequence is CASSLDLGVETQYF. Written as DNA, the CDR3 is TGTGCCAGCAGCTTAGATCTAGGGGTCGAGACCCAGTACTTC.